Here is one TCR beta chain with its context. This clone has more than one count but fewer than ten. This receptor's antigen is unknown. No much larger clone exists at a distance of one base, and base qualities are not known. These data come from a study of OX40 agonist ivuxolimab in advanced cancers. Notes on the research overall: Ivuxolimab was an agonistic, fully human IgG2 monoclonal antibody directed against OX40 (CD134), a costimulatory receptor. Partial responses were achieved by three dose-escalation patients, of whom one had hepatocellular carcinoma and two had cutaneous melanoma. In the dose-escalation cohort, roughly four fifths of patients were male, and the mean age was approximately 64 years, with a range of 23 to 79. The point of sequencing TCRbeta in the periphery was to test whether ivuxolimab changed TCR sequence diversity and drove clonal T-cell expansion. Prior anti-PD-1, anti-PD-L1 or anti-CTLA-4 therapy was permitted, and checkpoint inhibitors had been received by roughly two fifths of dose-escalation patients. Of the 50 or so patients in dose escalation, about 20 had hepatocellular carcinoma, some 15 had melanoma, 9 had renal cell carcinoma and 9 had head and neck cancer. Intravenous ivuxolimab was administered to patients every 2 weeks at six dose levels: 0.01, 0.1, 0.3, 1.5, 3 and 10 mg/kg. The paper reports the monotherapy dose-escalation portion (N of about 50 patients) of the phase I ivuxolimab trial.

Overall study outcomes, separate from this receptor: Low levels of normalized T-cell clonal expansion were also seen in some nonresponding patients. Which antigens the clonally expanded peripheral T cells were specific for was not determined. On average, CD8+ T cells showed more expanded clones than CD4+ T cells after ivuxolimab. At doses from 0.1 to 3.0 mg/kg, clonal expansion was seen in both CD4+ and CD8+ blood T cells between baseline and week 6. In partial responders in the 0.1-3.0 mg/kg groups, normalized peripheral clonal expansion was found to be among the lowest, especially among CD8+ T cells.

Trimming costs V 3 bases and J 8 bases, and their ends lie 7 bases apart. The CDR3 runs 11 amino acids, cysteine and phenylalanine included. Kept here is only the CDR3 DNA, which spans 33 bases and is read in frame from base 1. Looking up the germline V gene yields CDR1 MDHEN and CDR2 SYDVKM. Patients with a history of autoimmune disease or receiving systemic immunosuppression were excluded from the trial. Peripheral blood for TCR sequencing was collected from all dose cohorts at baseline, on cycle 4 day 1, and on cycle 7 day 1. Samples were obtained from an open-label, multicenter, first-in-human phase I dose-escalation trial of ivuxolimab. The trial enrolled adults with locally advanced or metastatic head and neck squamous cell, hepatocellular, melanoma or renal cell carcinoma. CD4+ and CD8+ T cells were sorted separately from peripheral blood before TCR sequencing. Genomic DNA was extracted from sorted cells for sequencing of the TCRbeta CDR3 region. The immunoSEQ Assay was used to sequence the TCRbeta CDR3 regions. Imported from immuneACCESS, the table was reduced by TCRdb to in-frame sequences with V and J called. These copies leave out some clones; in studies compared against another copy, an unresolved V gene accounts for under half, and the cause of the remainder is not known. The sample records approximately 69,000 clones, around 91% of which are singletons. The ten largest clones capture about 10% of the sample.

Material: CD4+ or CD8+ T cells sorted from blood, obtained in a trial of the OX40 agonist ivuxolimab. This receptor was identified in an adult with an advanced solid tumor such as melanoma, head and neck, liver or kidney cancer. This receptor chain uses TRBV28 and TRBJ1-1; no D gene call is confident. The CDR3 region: CASSLGREAFF. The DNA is TGTGCCAGCAGTTTGGGGAGGGAAGCTTTCTTT.